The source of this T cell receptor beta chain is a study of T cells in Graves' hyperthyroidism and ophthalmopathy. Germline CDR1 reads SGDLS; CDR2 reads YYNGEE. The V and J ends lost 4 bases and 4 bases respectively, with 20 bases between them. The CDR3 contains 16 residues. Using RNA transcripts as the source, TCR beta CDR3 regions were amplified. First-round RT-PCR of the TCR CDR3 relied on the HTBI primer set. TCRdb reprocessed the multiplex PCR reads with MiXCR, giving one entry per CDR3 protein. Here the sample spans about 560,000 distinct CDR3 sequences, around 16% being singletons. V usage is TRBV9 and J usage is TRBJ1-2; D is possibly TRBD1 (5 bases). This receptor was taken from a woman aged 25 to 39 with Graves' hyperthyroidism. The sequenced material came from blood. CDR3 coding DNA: TGTGCCAGCAGCCCCAGCGGGACGCCCAAAATCTATGGCTACACCTTC. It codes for CASSPSGTPKIYGYTF. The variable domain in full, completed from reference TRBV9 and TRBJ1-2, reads DSGVTQTPKHLITATGQRVTLRCSPRSGDLSVYWYQQSLDQGLQFLIQYYNGEERAKGNILERFSAQQFPDLHSELNLSSLELGDSALYFCASSPSGTPKIYGYTFGSGTRLTVV.